The 8 T cell receptor beta chains listed next were all sequenced from one sample in a study of vaccination effects on CD4 cells after COVID-19. The antigens these receptors bind are not known. The authors isolated CD4+ T cells after around 11 days of culture. Participants were given two doses of BNT162b2 or mRNA-1273 vaccine. The data were produced by immunoSEQ multiplex PCR, yet TCRdb's version contains in-frame clones alone and is incomplete. The sample has just over 55,000 clones, just under 80% seen once. This sample comprised CD4+ T cells from PBMCs cultured without peptide, obtained after COVID-19 vaccination. Receptors originate from a human donor who received a COVID-19 vaccine.

This clone was observed a handful of times. The chain couples TRBV6-2 or TRBV6-3 to TRBJ2-1, with 7 positions matching TRBD2. The V segment lost 0 bases and the J segment 4 bases; nucleotides outside the gene matches: 9. CDR1 is MNHEY, CDR2 SVGEGT, per germline. The CDR3 runs 17 residues. The chain's CDR3 is CASSYSPPEGLYNEQFF. CDR3 DNA: TGTGCCAGCAGTTACTCGCCGCCAGAGGGACTATACAATGAGCAGTTCTTC.

V usage is TRBV7-9 and J usage is TRBJ2-3; the D gene is possibly TRBD2 (5 bases). The CDR3 spans 15 residues. The germline V and J ends were trimmed by 0 bases and 5 bases, with 12 bases remaining between them. Germline V gene lookup returns CDR1 SEHNR and CDR2 FQNEAQ (reference sequence). CDR3 nucleotide sequence: TGTGCCAGCAGCTTAGCGGGAGCAGTATTAGATACGCAGTATTTT. This gives the protein CASSLAGAVLDTQYF.

The V gene is TRBV7-2, the J gene TRBJ1-3; D gene ambiguous. The CDR3 is made up of 14 amino acids. The V and J ends lost 0 bases and 2 bases respectively, with 5 bases between them. The germline V gene has CDR1 SGHTA and CDR2 FQGNSA. The CDR3 sequence is CASSLALAGNTIYF. In DNA form, the CDR3 reads TGTGCCAGCAGCTTAGCCCTCGCTGGAAACACCATATATTTT.

V is TRBV7-2 and J is TRBJ1-3, with unresolved D. Germline CDR1 SGHTA, CDR2 FQGNSA. There are 15 residues in the CDR3. V lost 0 bases, J lost 7 bases, and 13 bases lay in between. The CDR3 region has the DNA TGTGCCAGCAGCTTAGCATCCCCGGCCCGGAACACCATATATTTT. Protein: CASSLASPARNTIYF.

The chain joins TRBV12-3 or TRBV12-4 to TRBJ1-3; D is possibly TRBD1 (5 bases). The V gene lost 9 bases and the J gene lost 0 bases, with 9 bases spanning the gap. The CDR3 has 13 amino acids. The CDR3 DNA reads TGTGCCAGGAGGGACTTCTCTGGAAACACCATATATTTT. It encodes CARRDFSGNTIYF.

The count of this clone is one. The rearrangement joins TRBV5-1 to TRBJ1-2, with D possibly being TRBD1 (5 bases). V lost 0 bases and J 4 bases, leaving 13 bases between the germline ends. The CDR3 totals 15 residues. Germline CDR1 is SGHRS and CDR2 is YFSETQ. The CDR3, as DNA: TGCGCCAGCAGCTTGGGTACAGGTGTTAGCTATGGCTACACCTTC. Translation: CASSLGTGVSYGYTF.

This chain uses TRBV24-1 with TRBJ1-6, with TRBD1 matching over 7 bases. Unmatched junction bases numbered 10, after V lost 7 bases and J lost 8 bases. This CDR3 contains 15 residues. Germline values: CDR1 KGHDR, CDR2 SFDVKD. The CDR3 region is CATSEGQLTHSPLHF. Written as DNA, the CDR3 is TGTGCCACCAGCGAGGGACAGCTTACGCATTCACCCCTCCACTTT.

The chain links TRBV19 to TRBJ1-4, with D perhaps matching TRBD1 (5 bases). The CDR3 has 14 residues. Germline CDR1 LNHDA, CDR2 SQIVND (reference sequence). The V and J ends lost 9 bases and 5 bases respectively, with 16 bases between them. The CDR3 reads CASRPRQGNEKLFF. CDR3 nucleotide sequence: TGTGCCAGCCGCCCCCGGCAGGGAAATGAAAAACTGTTTTTT.